The sequence of this T cell receptor (beta chain) was determined in a study of OX40 agonist ivuxolimab in advanced cancers. This clone was detected once. Assay used: immunoSEQ multiplex PCR; TCRdb lists only in-frame clones, some missing. The sample carries about 82,000 clones, 70% to 90% recorded once. The sequence came from an adult with an advanced solid tumor such as melanoma, head and neck, liver or kidney cancer. This specimen consisted of CD4+ or CD8+ T cells sorted from blood, obtained in a trial of the OX40 agonist ivuxolimab.

The CDR3 reads CASSPFDRVNTEAFF. The DNA of the CDR3 is TGTGCCAGCTCACCATTCGACAGGGTGAACACTGAAGCTTTCTTT. The chain recombines TRBV18 with TRBJ1-1; the match to TRBD1 covers 7 bases. The germline V gene encodes CDR1 KGHSH and CDR2 LQKENI. CDR3 size: 15 residues. Trimming removed 2 bases from V and 0 bases from J; junction bases left unmatched: 3.